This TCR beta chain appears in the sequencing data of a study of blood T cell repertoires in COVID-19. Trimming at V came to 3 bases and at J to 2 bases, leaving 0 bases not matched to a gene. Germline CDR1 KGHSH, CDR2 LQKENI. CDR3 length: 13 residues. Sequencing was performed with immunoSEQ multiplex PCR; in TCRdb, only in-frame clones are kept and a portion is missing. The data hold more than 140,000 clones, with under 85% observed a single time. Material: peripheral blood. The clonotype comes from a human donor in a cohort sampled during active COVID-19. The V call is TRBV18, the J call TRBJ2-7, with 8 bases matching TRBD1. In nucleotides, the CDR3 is TGTGCCAGCTCACCGGACAGGGCCTACGAGCAGTACTTC. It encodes CASSPDRAYEQYF.